These 10 T cell receptor beta chains were all obtained from the same sample, sequenced in a study of STAT5B mutations in CD4+ large granular lymphocyte leukemia. Assay used: immunoSEQ multiplex PCR; TCRdb lists only in-frame clones, some missing. Of roughly 600 clones in the sample, approximately 67% were seen once. The sample was PBMCs. Receptors originate from a man aged 55 to 69 with CD4+ T-cell large granular lymphocyte leukemia.

As for this clone: One end of the junction does not line up with germline, which may come from a read error. This chain uses TRBV7-3 with TRBJ2-2; 9 positions agree with TRBD2. The CDR3 contains 14 residues. Germline V gene data show CDR1 as SGHTA and CDR2 as FQGTGA. CDR3: CASSLSGGTGELFF. In DNA form, the CDR3 reads TGTGCCAGCAGTTTAAGCGGGGGGACCGGGGAGCTGTTTTTT.

This clone is hyperexpanded (1% or more) in the sample. The chain recombines TRBV27 with TRBJ1-1; D is perhaps TRBD1 (6 bases). Per the germline V gene, CDR1 is MNHEY and CDR2 is SMNVEV (reference sequence). Trimming cost V 2 bases and J 6 bases, with 10 bases left between them. This CDR3 contains 13 residues. The CDR3 DNA reads as TGTGCCAGCAGTTTAAGTCGGACAGCTGAAGCTTTCTTT. Translating it yields CASSLSRTAEAFF.

The chain joins TRBV27 to TRBJ1-5; a possible D gene is TRBD1 (5 bases). From germline, CDR1 is MNHEY and CDR2 SMNVEV (reference sequence). The CDR3 spans 16 residues. Trimming left V 2 bases short and J 0 bases short, with 11 bases between. CDR3 sequence: CASSLRGDYSNQPQHF. DNA of the CDR3: TGTGCCAGCAGTTTAAGAGGGGATTATAGCAATCAGCCCCAGCATTTT.

A few counts support this clone. The chain links TRBV10-1 to TRBJ2-5, with D unclear. CDR3 size: 12 residues. Germline CDR1 WNHNN, CDR2 SYGVQD (reference sequence). The germline V and J ends were trimmed by 8 bases and 4 bases, with 11 bases remaining between them. This CDR3 reads CASGFGTETQYF. In DNA form, the CDR3 reads TGCGCCAGCGGGTTTGGCACAGAGACCCAGTACTTC.

The gene calls are TRBV7-2 and TRBJ2-7, with unresolved D. There are 14 residues in the CDR3. V shed 5 bases and J shed 2 bases, with 13 bases lying between them. Germline CDR1 SGHTA, CDR2 FQGNSA. The CDR3 DNA follows: TGTGCCAGCAGCCCGTCCCCTGCTACCTACGAGCAGTACTTC. Translation gives CASSPSPATYEQYF.

In DNA form, the CDR3 reads TGCGCCAGCAGCCAAGTCGACATTATAACCTACAATGAGCAGTTCTTC. Amino acids: CASSQVDIITYNEQFF. The rearrangement uses TRBV4-1 and TRBJ2-1; D is unresolved. This CDR3 has 16 amino acids. Trimming pared 1 base from V and 2 bases from J, leaving 12 bases between. Looked up from germline, CDR1 is MGHRA and CDR2 is YSYEKL.

This sequence joins TRBV7-6 and TRBJ2-7, with D tentatively TRBD1 (6 bases). From germline, CDR1 is SGHVS and CDR2 FNYEAQ. The V end was cut by 5 bases, the J end by 0 bases, with 17 bases between. The CDR3 contains 16 residues. CDR3 DNA sequence: TGTGCCAGCAGCCAAGCAGGACAGTTAGGCTCCTACGAGCAGTACTTC. Protein: CASSQAGQLGSYEQYF.

The chain is built from TRBV12-5 and TRBJ2-3; 13 positions match TRBD2. After removal of 0 bases from V and 1 base from J, the junction contained 1 base not matched to a gene. This CDR3 comprises 17 residues. The germline gives CDR1 LGHNT, CDR2 FRNRAP. DNA of the CDR3: TGTGCTAGTGGTTTGGTACTAGCGGGGGGGCGCACAGATACGCAGTATTTT. Its protein product is CASGLVLAGGRTDTQYF. Complete variable domain (other parts from reference TRBV12-5 and TRBJ2-3): DARVTQTPRHKVTEMGQEVTMRCQPILGHNTVFWYRQTMMQGLELLAYFRNRAPLDDSGMPKDRFSAEMPDATLATLKIQPSEPRDSAVYFCASGLVLAGGRTDTQYFGPGTRLTVL.

This chain connects TRBV5-1 to TRBJ2-3; 10 nucleotides agree with TRBD2. The junction had 9 bases not matched to a gene; V was cut back by 3 bases and J by 2 bases. CDR3 length equals 17 residues. Germline lookup yields CDR1 SGHRS and CDR2 YFSETQ. CDR3 DNA: TGCGCCAGCAGCTGGCCCGAACTAGCGGGGTCCACAGATACGCAGTATTTT. Amino acids: CASSWPELAGSTDTQYF.

This clone was observed a handful of times. The J gene is TRBJ1-2, the V gene TRBV6-1, with 7 bases identical to TRBD1. Germline loops: CDR1 MNHNS, CDR2 SASEGT. The CDR3 totals 15 residues. V lost 1 base to trimming and J lost 1 base; unmatched junction nucleotides: 3. This CDR3 reads CASSEGTGYNYGYTF. As DNA, the CDR3 is TGTGCCAGCAGTGAAGGGACAGGATATAACTATGGCTACACCTTC.